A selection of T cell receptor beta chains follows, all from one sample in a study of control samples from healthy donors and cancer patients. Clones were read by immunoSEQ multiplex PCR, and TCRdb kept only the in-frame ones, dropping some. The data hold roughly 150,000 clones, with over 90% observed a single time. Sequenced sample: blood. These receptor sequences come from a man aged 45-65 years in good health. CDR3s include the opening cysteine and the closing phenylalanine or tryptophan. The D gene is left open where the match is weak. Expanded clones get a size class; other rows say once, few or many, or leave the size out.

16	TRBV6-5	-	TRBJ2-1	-	TGTGCCAGCAGTTACTACACGGGACACCATTACAATGAGCAGTTCTTC	CASSYYTGHHYNEQFF
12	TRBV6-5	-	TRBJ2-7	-	TGTGCCAGCCGAGCCCAAACCTACGAGCAGTACTTC	CASRAQTYEQYF
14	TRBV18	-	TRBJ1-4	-	TGTGCCAGCTCACCAGGACAGAACAGAGAAAAACTGTTTTTT	CASSPGQNREKLFF
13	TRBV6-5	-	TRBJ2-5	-	TGTGCCAGCCCCTCGGGACAACGAGAGACCCAGTACTTC	CASPSGQRETQYF
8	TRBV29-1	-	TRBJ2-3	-	TGCAGCGCCGATACGCAGTATTTT	CSADTQYF
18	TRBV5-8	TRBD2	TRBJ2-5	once	TGTGCCAGCAGCTTGGCCGTGACTAGCGGGAGGGCCCGGGAGACCCAGTACTTC	CASSLAVTSGRARETQYF
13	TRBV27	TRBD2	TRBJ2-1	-	TGTGCCACCACGCTAGCGGGAGCCAATGAGCAGTTCTTC	CATTLAGANEQFF
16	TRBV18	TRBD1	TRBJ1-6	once	TGTGCCAGCTCACCAAAAATGGGACAGAATAATTCACCCCTCCACTTT	CASSPKMGQNNSPLHF
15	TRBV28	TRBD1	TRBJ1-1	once	TGTGCCAGCAGTTTGCCAGGGGGTGGGGTCACTGAAGCTTTCTTT	CASSLPGGGVTEAFF
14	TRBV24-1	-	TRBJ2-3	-	TGTGCCACCAGGGGGCCGTTTGGGGGAGATACGCAGTATTTT	CATRGPFGGDTQYF
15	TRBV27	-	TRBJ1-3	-	TGTGCCAGCAGTCCCCTAGGGAGGGCTGGAAACACCATATATTTT	CASSPLGRAGNTIYF